These 20 T cell receptor beta chains came from one sample sequenced in a study of cytomegalovirus exposure and HLA in healthy donors. Researchers ran the PCR with 60 Vbeta and 13 Jbeta primers. Assay used: immunoSEQ multiplex PCR; TCRdb lists only in-frame clones, some missing. Of about 140,000 clones listed, over 60% are singletons. The sequenced sample consisted of PBMCs. The source of these receptors is a male donor in good health and CMV-seropositive.

This rearrangement joins TRBV9 to TRBJ1-2, with D unresolved. The V end was cut by 0 bases, the J end by 6 bases, with 9 bases between. In germline, CDR1 is SGDLS, CDR2 YYNGEE. The CDR3 has 13 amino acids. This chain's CDR3 is CASSVGSENGYTF. The CDR3 bases are TGTGCCAGCAGCGTAGGTTCCGAGAATGGCTACACCTTC. Complete variable domain (other parts from reference TRBV9 and TRBJ1-2): DSGVTQTPKHLITATGQRVTLRCSPRSGDLSVYWYQQSLDQGLQFLIQYYNGEERAKGNILERFSAQQFPDLHSELNLSSLELGDSALYFCASSVGSENGYTFGSGTRLTVV.

Details on this clone: Germline is not matched at one junction end, which may reflect a read error. The chain combines TRBV19 with TRBJ2-7; 7 bases are a match to TRBD1. Germline CDR1 is LNHDA and CDR2 is SQIVND (reference sequence). The CDR3 has 15 amino acids. The CDR3 bases are TGTGCCAGTATGGACGTAGGGGGCCCTGGCTACGAGCAGTGCTTC. Translation gives CASMDVGGPGYEQCF.

This clone turned up a few times. The gene calls are TRBV5-6 and TRBJ2-2; 9 bases align to TRBD2. The V and J ends lost 1 base and 5 bases, in that order; junction bases with no gene match: 9. There are 17 residues in the CDR3. The germline V gene encodes CDR1 SGHDT and CDR2 YYEEEE. CDR3: CASSLQSSAGGTGELFF. CDR3 nucleotide sequence: TGTGCCAGCAGCTTGCAGAGTTCAGCGGGGGGTACCGGGGAGCTGTTTTTT.

The chain carries TRBV20-1 and TRBJ2-3; D might be TRBD2 (5 bases). Germline CDR1 DFQATT, CDR2 SNEGSKA (reference sequence). The CDR3 covers 11 residues. V lost 8 bases and J lost 6, with 12 bases in between. DNA of the CDR3: TGCAGTTCCAGACCTAGCGATACGCAGTATTTT. Encoded protein: CSSRPSDTQYF.

V is TRBV28 and J is TRBJ1-5; a possible D gene is TRBD1 (6 bases). The CDR3 loop spans 14 amino acids. The V end was cut by 6 bases, the J end by 1 base, with 10 bases between. In germline, CDR1 is MDHEN, CDR2 SYDVKM. The CDR3 spells CASRSDRSNQPQHF. CDR3 sequence (DNA): TGTGCCAGCAGATCGGACAGAAGCAATCAGCCCCAGCATTTT.

In this sample, this clone turned up once. The chain has TRBV7-6 and TRBJ2-3; D gene ambiguous. Per germline, CDR1 SGHVS and CDR2 FNYEAQ. V was clipped by 2 bases and J by 0 bases, with 12 bases between them. The CDR3 is made up of 16 amino acids. Here the CDR3 reads CASSLRSAISTDTQYF. In DNA, the CDR3 is TGTGCCAGCAGCTTAAGAAGCGCCATTAGCACAGATACGCAGTATTTT.

The chain has TRBV29-1 and TRBJ2-1; possible D gene TRBD1, 5 bases. V was pared by 7 bases and J by 10 bases, with 14 bases between. This CDR3 has 11 amino acids. In germline, CDR1 is SQVTM, CDR2 ANQGSEA. DNA for the CDR3: TGCAGCGGGGGCCCAACCGGGGAGCAGTTCTTC. Its translation: CSGGPTGEQFF.

This clone was observed a few times. V usage is TRBV5-1 and J usage is TRBJ2-7; 8 nucleotides match TRBD1. The CDR3 totals 17 residues. Germline CDR1 and CDR2: SGHRS and YFSETQ. Trimming cost V 0 bases and J 3 bases; bases outside gene matches: 11. CDR3 loop: CASSLAPGQDLVYEQYF. The CDR3, as DNA: TGCGCCAGCAGCTTGGCGCCGGGACAGGATCTAGTCTACGAGCAGTACTTC.

This rearrangement joins TRBV28 to TRBJ1-1, with 8 nucleotides matching TRBD1. This CDR3 is built from 16 residues. The trim removed 6 bases at V and 8 bases at J, leaving 17 bases unmatched. Germline CDR1 and CDR2: MDHEN and SYDVKM. The CDR3 region has the DNA TGTGCCAGCAGCTCAGGGGGCGCCCCTCTTGGGACCGAAGCTTTCTTT. Protein product: CASSSGGAPLGTEAFF.

The chain couples TRBV7-9 to TRBJ2-1, with D hard to call. Trimming removed 5 bases from V and 7 bases from J, with 12 bases in between. Germline V gives CDR1 SEHNR, CDR2 FQNEAQ (reference sequence). This CDR3 has 13 residues. The CDR3 coding sequence is TGTGCCAGCAGCCCCGTGATAGCAAATGAGCAGTTCTTC. It translates to CASSPVIANEQFF. Looking up the rest from reference TRBV7-9 and TRBJ2-1 gives the full variable domain: DTGVSQNPRHKITKRGQNVTFRCDPISEHNRLYWYRQTLGQGPEFLTYFQNEAQLEKSRLLSDRFSAERPKGSFSTLEIQRTEQGDSAMYLCASSPVIANEQFFGPGTRLTVL.

This clone was recorded a few times. This chain links TRBV7-3 with TRBJ2-3; D is undetermined. V shed 5 bases and J shed 2 bases, with 14 bases lying between them. The CDR3 covers 15 residues. The germline gives CDR1 SGHTA, CDR2 FQGTGA. CDR3: CASSPTTRTTDTQYF. In nucleotides, the CDR3 is TGTGCCAGCAGCCCTACGACACGAACCACAGATACGCAGTATTTT.

The J gene is TRBJ1-2, the V gene TRBV7-9; D gene uncertain. Deletions cut 2 bases from V and 0 bases from J, with 7 bases between. This CDR3 has 14 residues. Germline CDR1 and CDR2: SEHNR and FQNEAQ (reference sequence). CDR3 amino acids: CASSLSYSNYGYTF. The CDR3 DNA reads TGTGCCAGCAGCTTATCTTATTCTAACTATGGCTACACCTTC. The full variable domain, its missing parts supplied by reference TRBV7-9 and TRBJ1-2, is DTGVSQNPRHKITKRGQNVTFRCDPISEHNRLYWYRQTLGQGPEFLTYFQNEAQLEKSRLLSDRFSAERPKGSFSTLEIQRTEQGDSAMYLCASSLSYSNYGYTFGSGTRLTVV.

The chain employs TRBV6-1 and TRBJ1-2; D is perhaps TRBD1 (5 bases). The CDR3 totals 14 residues. The V and J ends lost 3 bases and 4 bases respectively, with 12 bases between them. CDR1 and CDR2 (germline): MNHNS, SASEGT. The CDR3 DNA is TGTGCCAGCAGTGATGGGGGGAGCGGCTATGGCTACACCTTC. It encodes CASSDGGSGYGYTF.

The chain is built from TRBV5-1 and TRBJ2-7, with 7 positions matching TRBD1. Germline trimming cut 5 bases from V and 2 bases from J; bases unmatched to any gene: 7. This CDR3 comprises 14 residues. Looked up from germline, CDR1 is SGHRS and CDR2 is YFSETQ. The CDR3, as DNA: TGCGCCAGCAGAGTCCGGGACAGCACCTACGAGCAGTACTTC. It specifies CASRVRDSTYEQYF.

The chain combines TRBV19 with TRBJ2-3; 7 nucleotides match TRBD1. The CDR3 extends over 16 amino acids. CDR1 LNHDA and CDR2 SQIVND come from the germline V gene (reference sequence). The V gene end was trimmed by 4 bases and the J gene end by 2 bases; junction bases not matched to a gene: 9. This chain's CDR3 is CASSTRRGTYTDTQYF. The CDR3 DNA reads as TGTGCCAGTAGTACCCGCAGGGGGACATACACAGATACGCAGTATTTT.

CDR3 sequence: CASSQENNYANYGYTF. The CDR3 region has the DNA TGCGCCAGCAGCCAAGAGAACAACTACGCTAACTATGGCTACACCTTC. This chain links TRBV4-3 with TRBJ1-2; D is ambiguous. V was clipped by 0 bases and J by 0 bases, with 11 bases between them. In germline, CDR1 is LGHNA, CDR2 YSLEER. The CDR3 extends over 16 amino acids.

The chain links TRBV27 to TRBJ1-2; D is perhaps TRBD1 (6 bases). The germline gives CDR1 MNHEY, CDR2 SMNVEV (reference sequence). The germline V and J ends were trimmed by 3 bases and 7 bases, with 12 bases remaining between them. The CDR3 covers 13 residues. This CDR3 is CASSFQGLGGYTF. In nucleotides, the CDR3 is TGTGCCAGCAGTTTTCAGGGGTTAGGTGGCTACACCTTC.

The genes are TRBV19 and TRBJ1-1; TRBD1 matches 8 bases. J gave up 6 bases and V 4 bases, and 7 bases lay outside the gene matches. Germline values: CDR1 LNHDA, CDR2 SQIVND (reference sequence). The CDR3 runs to 14 residues. The DNA for the CDR3 is TGTGCCAGTAGTAGGACAGGGAGTAAGGCTGAAGCTTTCTTT. Amino acids: CASSRTGSKAEAFF.

This clone appeared a single time. The rearrangement joins TRBV27 to TRBJ2-7; perhaps TRBD1 as D (5 bases). Germline CDR1 MNHEY, CDR2 SMNVEV (reference sequence). CDR3 length: 15 amino acids. Trimming removed 6 bases from V and 3 bases from J, with 18 bases in between. The CDR3 nucleotides read TGTGCCAGCAGCCCCGAGACAGCGATTTACTACGAGCAGTACTTC. Translated: CASSPETAIYYEQYF.

This chain links TRBV27 with TRBJ2-5, with D possibly matching TRBD1 (6 bases). Germline V gene lookup returns CDR1 MNHEY and CDR2 SMNVEV (reference sequence). V lost 4 bases, J lost 9 bases, and 15 bases lay in between. The CDR3 has 13 residues. The CDR3 region is CASSWGQEGAQYF. Written as DNA, the CDR3 is TGTGCCAGCAGTTGGGGGCAGGAAGGGGCCCAGTACTTC.